The T cell receptor (beta chain) under discussion was sequenced for a study of shared clonotypes between healthy human individuals (dated by TCRdb to the early 2020s). About the study as a whole: The cohort comprised a couple of women and a few men aged 18 to 49 years. Per donor, three plates each were used for CD4 naive and CD4 memory, two for CD8 naive, and one for CD8 memory. Per donor, leukapheresis produced somewhere between about 0.85 and 8.9 billion PBMCs. Different laboratories and diverse techniques were used to prepare libraries and sequence TCR repertoires, to increase sequencing depth and limit assay-specific biases. The study deeply sequenced blood TCR repertoires of about 5 healthy adults to estimate repertoire size and the extent of clonotype sharing between individuals. General study outcomes and caveats: Because the study included only a small number of donors, the genetic and exposure-history diversity represented was limited. Naive subsets generally had larger estimated clonotype richness than memory subsets. Rarefaction of sorted-subset datasets indicated incomplete sequencing despite the large sequencing depth. Sampling was restricted to blood, and TCR repertoires in tissue are likely to differ from TCR repertoires in blood. Pairwise subsampling indicated that sequencing depth was expected to affect the degree of clonotype sharing among donors. Clonotypes shared by all four sorted-subset donors showed higher generation probabilities than non-shared clonotypes. About 5% of naive CD4, around 4% of naive CD8, about 2.5% of memory CD4, and about 0.4% of memory CD8 clonotypes were shared across a few donors.

In the case of this clone: It has no known antigen specificity. The record has no base qualities; no much larger clone is one base away.

Using the deep immunoSEQ assay, multiplex PCR amplified TCR CDR3 regions from genomic DNA. Extracted genomic DNA from each cell subset was spread evenly across all wells of several immunoSEQ 96-well plates, with each plate serving as a replicate. For sorted subsets, each replicate PCR was loaded with 200 ng genomic DNA, equivalent to some 27,000 T cell genomes. The purified libraries were quantified using a Qubit 3.0 fluorometer, sized with a Bioanalyzer 2100, and then quantified again using the KAPA Library Quantification kit. Every immunoSEQ 96-well plate was sequenced on a separate single-read 150-cycle Illumina NextSeq 550 flow cell. In the authors' own workflow: Because the immunoSEQ output included only junctional sequences and no quality scores, the filtering could not be the same as the filtering used for full-length reads. Sequences were annotated with PyIR, a Python wrapper for IgBLAST v1.9, using IMGT germline references to assign V/J genes and CDR3. Reads were removed for weak V/J assignments (E-value above 1e-6), missing CDR3, stop codons, out-of-frame junctions, or ambiguous translated residues. V3J clonotypes were defined as sequences sharing the same inferred V gene, J gene, and CDR3 amino acid sequence. To compute the percentage overlap between repertoires, the number of shared unique clonotypes was divided by the size of the smaller repertoire. RTK rarefaction, the Chao1 estimator, and Recon v2.1 estimates of unobserved clonotypes were used to assess repertoire richness. OLGA was used to compute generation probabilities for all TCRbeta clonotypes that the gDNA method yielded from several donors. TCRdb's version of the immuneACCESS table is confined to in-frame rearrangements and falls short of the full clone set. An unresolved V gene accounts for under half of the shortfall where checked; the remainder is of unknown origin. V and J calls plus clone size are reproduced from that table; the DNA served to infer D and trimming. The sample has approximately 1,000,000 clones on record, around 77% of them singletons. The biggest ten clones account for roughly 0.83% of the sample.

The donors were healthy, HIV-negative adults with no recently reported acute infections or vaccinations. Every donor was a Caucasian adult residing in Nashville, Tennessee, USA. Magnetic negative selection was used to enrich CD4+ T cells, after which naive cells were positively selected on CD45RA and the negative fraction became the memory subset. Blood was collected by leukapheresis, and PBMCs were isolated by Ficoll-Histopaque density gradient centrifugation and then cryopreserved in liquid nitrogen vapor phase. Analytical flow cytometry was used to check the purity and quantity of every magnetically sorted T cell population. From each sorted fraction, genomic DNA was isolated and quantified by UV absorbance on a Nanodrop 2000c. From the germline V gene, CDR1 is SQVTM and CDR2 is ANQGSEA. From cysteine to phenylalanine, the CDR3 is 13 amino acids long. Only the CDR3 DNA stays, 39 bases, in frame from base 1. Relative to germline, V is 6 bases shorter and J is 0 bases shorter, with 11 bases between their ends.

This TCR came from a man aged 18-30 years in good health. Some clones in this sample may be carry-over from other donors' samples. Input material: memory CD4+ T cells from PBMCs. The cell subset or site tag for this specimen amounts to: CD45RA-negative fraction. The chain is encoded by TRBV29-1 joined to TRBJ1-1; a tentative D call is TRBD1 (6 bases match). The CDR3 region has the sequence CSVRTAVNTEAFF. The nucleotide sequence reads TGCAGCGTGAGGACAGCCGTGAACACTGAAGCTTTCTTT.